This T cell receptor beta chain emerged from a study of cytomegalovirus exposure and HLA in healthy donors. It was with 60 Vbeta and 13 Jbeta primers that the PCR ran. The protocol was immunoSEQ multiplex PCR, while the TCRdb copy is restricted to in-frame clones and leaves out a portion. The top ten clones hold about 8% of a sample with approximately 190,000 clones, approximately 11% of them seen once. After removal of 7 bases from V and 4 bases from J, the junction contained 10 bases not matched to a gene. The CDR3 length is 14 residues. Germline V gives CDR1 SGHTS, CDR2 YDEGEE. This clone came up a few times.

Source material: PBMCs. The rearrangement links TRBV5-8 to TRBJ1-2; TRBD1 aligns across 7 bases. The receptor comes from a man between 50 and 59 years old in good health and CMV-seropositive. The CDR3 DNA follows: TGTGCCAGCGCCCTCCGGGGACAGTTCTATGGCTACACCTTC. Translation: CASALRGQFYGYTF.